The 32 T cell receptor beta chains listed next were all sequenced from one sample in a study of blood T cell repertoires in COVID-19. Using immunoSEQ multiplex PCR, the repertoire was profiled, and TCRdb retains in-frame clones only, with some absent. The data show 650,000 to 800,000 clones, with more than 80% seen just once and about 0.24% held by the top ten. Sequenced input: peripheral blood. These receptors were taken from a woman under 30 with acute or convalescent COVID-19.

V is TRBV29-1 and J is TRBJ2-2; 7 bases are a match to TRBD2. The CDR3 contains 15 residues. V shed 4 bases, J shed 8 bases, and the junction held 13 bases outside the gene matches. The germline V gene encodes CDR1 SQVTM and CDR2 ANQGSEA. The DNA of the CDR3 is TGCAGCGTTGGAGGGGCGGGGGTATTCGGTGGGGAGCTGTTTTTT. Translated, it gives CSVGGAGVFGGELFF.

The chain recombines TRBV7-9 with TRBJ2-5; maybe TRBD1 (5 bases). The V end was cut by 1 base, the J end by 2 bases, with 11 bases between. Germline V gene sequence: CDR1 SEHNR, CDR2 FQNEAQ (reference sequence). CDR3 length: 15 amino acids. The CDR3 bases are TGTGCCAGCAGCTTAGGACAGTTGGGTCAAGAGACCCAGTACTTC. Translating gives CASSLGQLGQETQYF.

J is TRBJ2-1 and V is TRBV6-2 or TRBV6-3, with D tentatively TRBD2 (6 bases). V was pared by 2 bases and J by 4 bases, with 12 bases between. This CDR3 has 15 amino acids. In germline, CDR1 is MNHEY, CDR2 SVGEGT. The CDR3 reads CASSYAGTPYNEQFF. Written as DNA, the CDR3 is TGTGCCAGCAGTTACGCGGGGACCCCTTACAATGAGCAGTTCTTC.

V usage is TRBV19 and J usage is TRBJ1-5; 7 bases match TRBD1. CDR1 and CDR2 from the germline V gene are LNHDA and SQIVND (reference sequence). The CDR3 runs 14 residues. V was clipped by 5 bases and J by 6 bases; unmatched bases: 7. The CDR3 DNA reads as TGTGCCAGTAGTTACAGGGGCTTTGGTCAGCCCCAGCATTTT. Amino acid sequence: CASSYRGFGQPQHF.

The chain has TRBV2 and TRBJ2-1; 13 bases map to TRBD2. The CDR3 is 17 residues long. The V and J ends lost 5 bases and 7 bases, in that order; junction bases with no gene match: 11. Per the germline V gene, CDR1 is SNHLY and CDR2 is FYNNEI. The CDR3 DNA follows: TGTGCCAGCAGTTCACCGACTGGACTAGCGGGGGAAAATGAGCAGTTCTTC. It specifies CASSSPTGLAGENEQFF.

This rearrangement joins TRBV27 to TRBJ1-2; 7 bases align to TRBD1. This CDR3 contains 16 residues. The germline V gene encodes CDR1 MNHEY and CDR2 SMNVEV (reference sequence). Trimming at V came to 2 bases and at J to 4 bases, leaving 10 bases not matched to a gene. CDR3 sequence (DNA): TGTGCCAGCAGTTTAAGGCCGACAGGGTATTTCTATGGCTACACCTTC. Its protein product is CASSLRPTGYFYGYTF.

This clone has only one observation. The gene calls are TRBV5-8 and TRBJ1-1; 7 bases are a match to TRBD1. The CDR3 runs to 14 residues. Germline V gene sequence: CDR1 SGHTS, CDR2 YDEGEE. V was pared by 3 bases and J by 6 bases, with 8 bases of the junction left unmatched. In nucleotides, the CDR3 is TGTGCCAGCAGCTACGGGACAGCCGTCGCTGAAGCTTTCTTT. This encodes CASSYGTAVAEAFF.

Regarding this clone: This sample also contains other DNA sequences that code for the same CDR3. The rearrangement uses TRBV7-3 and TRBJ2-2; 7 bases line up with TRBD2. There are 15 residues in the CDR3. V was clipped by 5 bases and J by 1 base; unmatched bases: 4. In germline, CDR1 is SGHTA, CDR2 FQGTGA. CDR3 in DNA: TGTGCCAGCAGCCCTAGCGGCGGGAACACCGGGGAGCTGTTTTTT. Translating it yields CASSPSGGNTGELFF.

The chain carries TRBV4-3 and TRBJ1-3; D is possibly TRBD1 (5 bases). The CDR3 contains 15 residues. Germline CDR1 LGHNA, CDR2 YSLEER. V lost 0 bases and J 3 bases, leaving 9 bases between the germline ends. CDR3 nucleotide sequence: TGCGCCAGCAGCCAAGACGCAGGGAATGGAAACACCATATATTTT. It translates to CASSQDAGNGNTIYF.

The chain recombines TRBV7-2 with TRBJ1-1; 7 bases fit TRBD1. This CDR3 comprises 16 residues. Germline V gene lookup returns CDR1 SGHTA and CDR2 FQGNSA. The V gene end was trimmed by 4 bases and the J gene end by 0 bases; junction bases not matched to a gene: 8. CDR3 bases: TGTGCCAGCAGCTCCAAGGGGGCGCGGGTGAACACTGAAGCTTTCTTT. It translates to CASSSKGARVNTEAFF.

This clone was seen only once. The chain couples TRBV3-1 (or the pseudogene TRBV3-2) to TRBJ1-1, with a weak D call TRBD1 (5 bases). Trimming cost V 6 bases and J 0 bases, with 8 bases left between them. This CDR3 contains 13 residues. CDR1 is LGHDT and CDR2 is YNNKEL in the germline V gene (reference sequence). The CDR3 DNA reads TGTGCCAGCAGTACCAGGGTGAACACTGAAGCTTTCTTT. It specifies CASSTRVNTEAFF.

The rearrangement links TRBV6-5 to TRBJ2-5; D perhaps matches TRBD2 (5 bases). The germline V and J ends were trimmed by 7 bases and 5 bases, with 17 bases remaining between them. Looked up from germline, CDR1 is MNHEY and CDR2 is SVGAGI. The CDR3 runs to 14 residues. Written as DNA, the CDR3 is TGTGCCAGCACGTGGGGAGAGACCTGGGAGACCCAGTACTTC. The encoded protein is CASTWGETWETQYF.

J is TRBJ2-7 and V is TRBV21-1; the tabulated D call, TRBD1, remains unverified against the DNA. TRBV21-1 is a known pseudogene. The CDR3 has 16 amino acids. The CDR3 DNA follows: TGTGCCAGCAGCAATAGGGACAGAATTAGCTCCTACGAGCAGTACTTC. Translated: CASSNRDRISSYEQYF.

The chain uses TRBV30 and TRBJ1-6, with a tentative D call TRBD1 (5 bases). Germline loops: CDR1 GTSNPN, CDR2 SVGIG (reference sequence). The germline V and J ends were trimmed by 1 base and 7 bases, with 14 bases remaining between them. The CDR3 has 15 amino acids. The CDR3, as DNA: TGTGCCTGGAGTGCGACGGACATTCTGAATTCACCCCTCCACTTT. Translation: CAWSATDILNSPLHF.

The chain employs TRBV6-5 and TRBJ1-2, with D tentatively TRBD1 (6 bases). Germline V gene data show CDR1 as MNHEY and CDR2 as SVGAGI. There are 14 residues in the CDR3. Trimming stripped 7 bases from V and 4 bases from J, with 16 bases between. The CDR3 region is CASTPQAGAYGYTF. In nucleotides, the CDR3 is TGTGCCAGCACCCCACAGGCAGGGGCCTATGGCTACACCTTC.

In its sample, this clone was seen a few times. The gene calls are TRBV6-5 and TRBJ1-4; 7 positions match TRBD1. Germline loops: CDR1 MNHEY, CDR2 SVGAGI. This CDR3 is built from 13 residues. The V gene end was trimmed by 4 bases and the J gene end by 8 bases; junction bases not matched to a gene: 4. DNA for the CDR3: TGTGCCAGCAGTTTTGGGACAGCCGAAAAACTGTTTTTT. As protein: CASSFGTAEKLFF.

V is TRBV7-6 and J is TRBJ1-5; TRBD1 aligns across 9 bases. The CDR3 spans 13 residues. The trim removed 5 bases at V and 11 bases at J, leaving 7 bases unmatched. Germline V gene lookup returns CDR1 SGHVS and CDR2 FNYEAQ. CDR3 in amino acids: CASSQAGQGTQHF. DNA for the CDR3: TGTGCCAGCAGCCAGGCTGGACAGGGGACCCAGCATTTT.

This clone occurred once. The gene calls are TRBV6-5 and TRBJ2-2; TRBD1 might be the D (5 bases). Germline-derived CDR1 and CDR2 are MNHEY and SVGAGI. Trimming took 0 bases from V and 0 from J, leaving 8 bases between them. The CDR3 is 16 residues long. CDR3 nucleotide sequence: TGTGCCAGCAGTTACTCGGACACGTCGAACACCGGGGAGCTGTTTTTT. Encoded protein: CASSYSDTSNTGELFF.

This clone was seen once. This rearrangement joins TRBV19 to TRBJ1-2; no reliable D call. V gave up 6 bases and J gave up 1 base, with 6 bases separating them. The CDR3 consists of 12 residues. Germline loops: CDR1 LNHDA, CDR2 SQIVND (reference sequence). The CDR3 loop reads CASSTDNYGYTF. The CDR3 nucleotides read TGTGCCAGTAGCACAGATAACTATGGCTACACCTTC.

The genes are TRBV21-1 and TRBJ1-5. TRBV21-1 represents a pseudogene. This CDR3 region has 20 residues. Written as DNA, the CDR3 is TGTGCCAGCAGCAATGGGTCCGAGGGCGGAGGTAGGTGGGGCAATCAGCCCCAGCATTTT. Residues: CASSNGSEGGGRWGNQPQHF.

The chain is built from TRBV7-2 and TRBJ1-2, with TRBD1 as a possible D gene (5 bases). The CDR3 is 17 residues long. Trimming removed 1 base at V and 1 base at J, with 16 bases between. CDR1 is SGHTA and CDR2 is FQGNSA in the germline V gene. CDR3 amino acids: CASSLVTGNSINYGYTF. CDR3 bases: TGTGCCAGCAGCTTAGTCACAGGAAACTCGATTAACTATGGCTACACCTTC.

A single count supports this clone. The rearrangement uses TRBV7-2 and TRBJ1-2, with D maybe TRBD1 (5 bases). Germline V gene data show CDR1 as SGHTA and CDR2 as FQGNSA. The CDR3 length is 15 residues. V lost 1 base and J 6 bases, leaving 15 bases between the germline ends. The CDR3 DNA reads TGTGCCAGCAGCTTAGTGGGGTCAGGGCAGAATGGCTACACCTTC. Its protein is CASSLVGSGQNGYTF.

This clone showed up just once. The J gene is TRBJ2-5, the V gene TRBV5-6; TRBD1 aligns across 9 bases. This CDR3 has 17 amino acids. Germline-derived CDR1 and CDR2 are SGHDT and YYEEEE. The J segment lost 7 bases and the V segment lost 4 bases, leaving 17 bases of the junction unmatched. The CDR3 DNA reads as TGTGCCAGCAGCCGTCCCGGGACAGGGTTGGTTGGGGGGACCCAGTACTTC. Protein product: CASSRPGTGLVGGTQYF.

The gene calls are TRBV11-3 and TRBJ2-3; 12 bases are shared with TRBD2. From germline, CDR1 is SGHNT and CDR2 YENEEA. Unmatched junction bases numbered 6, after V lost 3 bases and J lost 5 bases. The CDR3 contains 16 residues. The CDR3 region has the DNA TGTGCCAGCAGCTTGCTAGCGGGGGGGCCGGTAGATACGCAGTATTTT. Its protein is CASSLLAGGPVDTQYF.

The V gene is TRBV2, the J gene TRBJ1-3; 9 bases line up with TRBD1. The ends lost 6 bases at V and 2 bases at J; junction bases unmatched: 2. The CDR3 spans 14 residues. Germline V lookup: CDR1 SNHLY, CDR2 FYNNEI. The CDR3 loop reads CASRHRGPGNTIYF. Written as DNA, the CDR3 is TGTGCCAGCAGGCACAGGGGGCCTGGAAACACCATATATTTT.

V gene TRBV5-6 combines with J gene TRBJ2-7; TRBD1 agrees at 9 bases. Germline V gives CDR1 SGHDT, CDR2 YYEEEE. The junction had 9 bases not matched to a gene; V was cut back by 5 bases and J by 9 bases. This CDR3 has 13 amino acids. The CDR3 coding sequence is TGTGCCAGCAGGAAGCGGGACAGGGATGTGCAGTACTTC. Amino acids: CASRKRDRDVQYF.

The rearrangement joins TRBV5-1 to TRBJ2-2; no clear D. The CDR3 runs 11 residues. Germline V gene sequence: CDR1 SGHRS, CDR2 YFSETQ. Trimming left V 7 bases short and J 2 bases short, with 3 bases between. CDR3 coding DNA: TGCGCCAGCGGCAACACCGGGGAGCTGTTTTTT. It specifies CASGNTGELFF.

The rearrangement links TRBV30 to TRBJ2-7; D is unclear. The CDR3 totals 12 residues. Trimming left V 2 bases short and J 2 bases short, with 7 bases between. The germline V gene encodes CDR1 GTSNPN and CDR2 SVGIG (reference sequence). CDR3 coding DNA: TGTGCCTGGAGTCAGCAGGCCTACGAGCAGTACTTC. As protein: CAWSQQAYEQYF.

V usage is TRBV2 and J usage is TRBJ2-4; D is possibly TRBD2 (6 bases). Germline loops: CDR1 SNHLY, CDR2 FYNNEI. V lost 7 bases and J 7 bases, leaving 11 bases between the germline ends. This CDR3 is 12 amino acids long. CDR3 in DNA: TGTGCCAGCATCAAGAGCGGGAACATTCAGTACTTC. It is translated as CASIKSGNIQYF.

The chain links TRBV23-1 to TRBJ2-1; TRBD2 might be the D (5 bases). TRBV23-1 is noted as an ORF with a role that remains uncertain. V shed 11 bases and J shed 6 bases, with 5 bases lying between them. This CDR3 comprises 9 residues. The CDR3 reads CAGLNEQFF. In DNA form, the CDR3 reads TGCGCCGGACTCAATGAGCAGTTCTTC.

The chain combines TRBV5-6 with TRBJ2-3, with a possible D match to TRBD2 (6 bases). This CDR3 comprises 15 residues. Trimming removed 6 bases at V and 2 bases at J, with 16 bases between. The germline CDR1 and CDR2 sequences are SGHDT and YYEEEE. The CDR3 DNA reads TGTGCCAGCACCCTTGGGGCGGGGATCACAGATACGCAGTATTTT. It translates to CASTLGAGITDTQYF.

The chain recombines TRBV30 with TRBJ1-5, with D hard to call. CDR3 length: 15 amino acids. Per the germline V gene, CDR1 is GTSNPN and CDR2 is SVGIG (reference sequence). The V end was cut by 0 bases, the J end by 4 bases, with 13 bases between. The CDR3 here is CAWSVGTRRNQPQHF. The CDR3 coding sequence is TGTGCCTGGAGTGTTGGCACCCGGAGAAATCAGCCCCAGCATTTT. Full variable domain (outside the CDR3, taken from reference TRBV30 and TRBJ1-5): SQTIHQWPATLVQPVGSPLSLECTVEGTSNPNLYWYRQAAGRGLQLLFYSVGIGQISSEVPQNLSASRPQDRQFILSSKKLLLSDSGFYLCAWSVGTRRNQPQHFGDGTRLSIL.